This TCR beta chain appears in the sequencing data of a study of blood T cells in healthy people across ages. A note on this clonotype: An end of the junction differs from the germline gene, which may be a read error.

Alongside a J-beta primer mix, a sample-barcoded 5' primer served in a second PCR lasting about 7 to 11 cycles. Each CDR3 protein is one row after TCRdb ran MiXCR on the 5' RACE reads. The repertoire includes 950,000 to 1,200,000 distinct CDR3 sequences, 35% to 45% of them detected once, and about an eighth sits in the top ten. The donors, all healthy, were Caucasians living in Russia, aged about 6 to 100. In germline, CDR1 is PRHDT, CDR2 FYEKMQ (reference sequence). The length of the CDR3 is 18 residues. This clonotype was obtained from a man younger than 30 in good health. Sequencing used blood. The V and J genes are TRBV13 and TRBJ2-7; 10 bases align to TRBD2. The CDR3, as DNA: TGTGCCAGCAGCTTAGTCGCTAGCGGGGGCCAGAGCTCCTGCGAGCAGTACTTC. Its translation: CASSLVASGGQSSCEQYF.